This TCR beta chain appears in the sequencing data of a study of cytomegalovirus exposure and HLA in healthy donors. Overall study: The same platform used for the approximately 700 first-cohort repertoires was also used for the 90 to 150 validation repertoires, as a later analysis reported.

This CDR3 spans 15 amino acids. CDR1 is SNHLY and CDR2 is FYNNEI in the germline V gene. V trimming: 8 bases; J trimming: 6 bases; junction bases outside the gene matches: 10. General study results and limits: Both high specificity and high sensitivity reportedly marked the classifier's diagnosis of cytomegalovirus status. Subsequent analysis found a tendency for first-cohort TCR clusters to co-occur within the 120 or so validation repertoires.

Clones were sequenced by immunoSEQ multiplex PCR, and TCRdb holds only the in-frame ones, with some missing. The sample consists of approximately 59,000 clones, about 92% of them appearing once. The donors were members of the validation cohort, which comprised more than 90 subjects and was separate from the first cohort of roughly 700 subjects. Of note for this clone: Antigen specificity is unknown.

Sequences were obtained from PBMCs. The clonotype comes from a man younger than 35 in good health and CMV-seropositive. The chain joins TRBV2 to TRBJ2-2, with 9 nucleotides matching TRBD2. DNA for the CDR3: TGTGCCAGCGCAGCTAGCGGGAATCGAGCCGGGGAGCTGTTTTTT. Amino acid sequence: CASAASGNRAGELFF.